The 30 T cell receptor beta chains below all came from one sample that was sequenced in a study of shared clonotypes between healthy human individuals. Generated by immunoSEQ multiplex PCR, the TCRdb table keeps only in-frame clones and is missing some. Of over a million clones in the sample, 70% to 80% were seen once. Sequenced: memory CD4+ T cells from PBMCs. Subset given: CD45RA-negative fraction. The source of these receptors is a man aged 18 to 29 in good health. Some clones in this sample may be carry-over from other donors' samples.

The count of this clone is one. J is TRBJ2-2 and V is TRBV6-1; D possibly corresponds to TRBD1 (5 bases). Deletions cut 4 bases from V and 7 bases from J, with 10 bases between. The germline CDR1 and CDR2 sequences are MNHNS and SASEGT. This CDR3 has 13 amino acids. CDR3 nucleotides: TGTGCCAGCAGTGCTGGGGCGGTCGGGGAGCTGTTTTTT. This gives the protein CASSAGAVGELFF.

The count of this clone is one. This chain uses TRBV11-2 with TRBJ2-7; D tentatively reads TRBD1 or TRBD2 (5 bases each). The CDR3 has 15 residues. V lost 2 bases, J lost 4 bases, and 15 bases lay in between. CDR1 SGHAT and CDR2 FQNNGV come from the germline V gene. The CDR3 loop reads CASSLLPLGEYEQYF. CDR3 nucleotides: TGTGCCAGCAGCTTATTGCCCTTAGGGGAGTACGAGCAGTACTTC.

About this clone: At the DNA level, this CDR3 is encoded by other sequences in the same sample as well. V usage is TRBV28 and J usage is TRBJ1-1; 7 bases map to TRBD1. Unmatched junction bases numbered 4, after V lost 6 bases and J lost 3 bases. The CDR3 sequence is 13 residues long. The germline CDR1 and CDR2 sequences are MDHEN and SYDVKM. The CDR3 protein is CASSPTGYTEAFF. The CDR3 DNA sequence: TGTGCCAGCAGCCCGACAGGGTACACTGAAGCTTTCTTT.

The chain joins TRBV28 to TRBJ2-2, with TRBD1 identical over 8 bases. V shed 6 bases, J shed 5 bases, and the junction held 8 bases outside the gene matches. CDR1 and CDR2 (germline): MDHEN, SYDVKM. CDR3 length: 15 residues. The CDR3 DNA is TGTGCCAGCAGCCTCACAGGGGGAAAAACCGGGGAGCTGTTTTTT. This sequence encodes CASSLTGGKTGELFF.

Comment on this clone: The identical CDR3 is also encoded by other nucleotide sequences in the sample. The rearrangement joins TRBV7-2 to TRBJ1-1, with D possibly being TRBD1 (6 bases). From germline, CDR1 is SGHTA and CDR2 FQGNSA. Trimming cost V 5 bases and J 2 bases, with 12 bases left between them. The CDR3 covers 14 residues. In DNA, the CDR3 is TGTGCCAGCAGCCCGGGGGCAGCAAACACTGAAGCTTTCTTT. This gives the protein CASSPGAANTEAFF.

On this clone: A junction end diverges from the germline sequence, so it may reflect a read error. CDR3 in amino acids: CASSLAGGREQYF. CDR3 nucleotide sequence: TGTGCCAGCAGCCTAGCGGGAGGAAGGGAGCAGTACTTC. This chain connects TRBV7-6 to TRBJ2-7; 11 bases are a match to TRBD2. The length of the CDR3 is 13 residues. Looked up from germline, CDR1 is SGHVS and CDR2 is FNYEAQ.

The chain has TRBV27 and TRBJ1-2, with no clear D. V lost 4 bases to trimming and J lost 8 bases, with 20 bases between them. The CDR3 spans 15 residues. Germline values: CDR1 MNHEY, CDR2 SMNVEV (reference sequence). The CDR3 reads CASSSLTVGVKGYTF. For the CDR3, the DNA is TGTGCCAGCAGTTCTCTTACGGTCGGAGTGAAGGGCTACACCTTC.

The rearrangement uses TRBV20-1 and TRBJ2-7, with D possibly called TRBD1 or TRBD2 (5 bases each). The germline gives CDR1 DFQATT, CDR2 SNEGSKA (reference sequence). CDR3 size: 10 residues. V was trimmed by 8 bases and J by 5 bases, leaving 10 bases between them. The CDR3 DNA reads TGCAGTCCCCAGGGAGACGAGCAGTACTTC. It encodes CSPQGDEQYF.

The CDR3 DNA is TGCAGCGCCCGGACAGGGCACACAGATACGCAGTATTTT. It is translated as CSARTGHTDTQYF. V usage is TRBV29-1 and J usage is TRBJ2-3, with 8 bases matching TRBD1. The CDR3 has 13 amino acids. With 7 bases clipped from V and 2 bases from J, the junction kept 5 bases outside the gene matches. CDR1 is SQVTM and CDR2 is ANQGSEA in the germline V gene.

This clone was seen more than once but under ten times. J is TRBJ2-7 and V is TRBV20-1; D is unclear. The germline V gene encodes CDR1 DFQATT and CDR2 SNEGSKA (reference sequence). The CDR3 is 11 residues long. V was trimmed by 5 bases and J by 5 bases, leaving 10 bases between them. The DNA for the CDR3 is TGCAGTGCTTCAATACGAGACGAGCAGTACTTC. Protein: CSASIRDEQYF.

The chain has TRBV2 and TRBJ2-1; TRBD2 is a possible D gene (7 bases). The CDR3 spans 14 residues. Germline V CDR1 and CDR2: SNHLY, FYNNEI. Trimming took 6 bases from V and 5 from J, leaving 14 bases between them. CDR3 bases: TGTGCCAGCAGGGGGGCTAGCGGAAACAATGAGCAGTTCTTC. Its protein product is CASRGASGNNEQFF.

This clone was counted a single time. This chain joins TRBV1 and TRBJ1-5. TRBV1 constitutes a pseudogene. This CDR3 contains 17 residues. This chain's CDR3 is CTSSQDRGQNKGQPQHF. Written as DNA, the CDR3 is TGCACCAGCAGCCAAGATCGAGGGCAGAATAAAGGTCAGCCCCAGCATTTT.

This chain connects TRBV6-5 to TRBJ1-1; TRBD1 matches 7 bases. Germline CDR1 and CDR2: MNHEY and SVGAGI. This CDR3 region has 13 residues. V lost 7 bases to trimming and J lost 4 bases; unmatched junction nucleotides: 6. The CDR3 loop reads CASTGTAGTEAFF. In nucleotides, the CDR3 is TGTGCCAGCACCGGGACAGCCGGCACTGAAGCTTTCTTT.

A note on this clone: Additional DNA sequences in this sample encode the identical CDR3. The chain recombines TRBV2 with TRBJ1-5; 7 bases are shared with TRBD1. This CDR3 contains 13 residues. V gave up 6 bases and J gave up 4 bases; unmatched junction bases: 3. The germline gives CDR1 SNHLY, CDR2 FYNNEI. As DNA, the CDR3 is TGTGCCAGCAGCAGACAGGGTAATCAGCCCCAGCATTTT. Protein product: CASSRQGNQPQHF.

Note on this clone: At the DNA level, this CDR3 is encoded by other sequences in the same sample as well. The rearrangement joins TRBV7-9 to TRBJ1-1, with D tentatively TRBD1 (5 bases). Germline-derived CDR1 and CDR2 are SEHNR and FQNEAQ (reference sequence). V was clipped by 1 base and J by 4 bases, with 10 bases between them. The CDR3 runs 14 residues. DNA for the CDR3: TGTGCCAGCAGCTTAGTGGGGGTGGGCACTGAAGCTTTCTTT. It is translated as CASSLVGVGTEAFF.

V is TRBV7-2 and J is TRBJ1-1, with D unresolved. The germline V gene has CDR1 SGHTA and CDR2 FQGNSA. This CDR3 has 14 residues. Deletions cut 2 bases from V and 0 bases from J, with 7 bases between. The CDR3 coding sequence is TGTGCCAGCAGCTTAACCGGGATGAACACTGAAGCTTTCTTT. As protein: CASSLTGMNTEAFF.

This clone came up once. It is likely a read error: a sequence one base away is far more abundant. This rearrangement joins TRBV28 to TRBJ1-4, with no clear D. CDR3 length equals 14 residues. CDR1 MDHEN and CDR2 SYDVKM come from the germline V gene. The CDR3 loop reads CASNLTGTNEKLFF. The CDR3 bases are TGTGCCAGCAATTTAACGGGGACTAATGAAAAACTGTTTTTT.

The chain recombines TRBV6-1 with TRBJ1-5; D not certain. Germline V gene data show CDR1 as MNHNS and CDR2 as SASEGT. The CDR3 runs to 15 residues. The V end lost 5 bases, the J end lost 4 bases, and 15 bases lay between the germline ends. The CDR3 loop is CASSSGFAGNQPQHF. The CDR3 DNA follows: TGTGCCAGCAGTTCAGGATTTGCGGGAAATCAGCCCCAGCATTTT.

This rearrangement joins TRBV19 to TRBJ2-7; TRBD1 matches at 9 bases. Germline V gene sequence: CDR1 LNHDA, CDR2 SQIVND (reference sequence). J lost 6 bases, V lost 6 bases, and 9 bases had no gene match. This CDR3 contains 14 residues. CDR3 sequence reads: CASRRTGAPCEQYF. The CDR3 DNA sequence: TGTGCCAGTAGAAGGACAGGGGCCCCGTGCGAGCAGTACTTC.

The gene calls are TRBV7-2 and TRBJ2-5; 14 bases fit TRBD2. This CDR3 comprises 17 residues. J was trimmed by 5 bases and V by 5 bases; bases with no gene match: 10. Germline V gives CDR1 SGHTA, CDR2 FQGNSA. CDR3 residues: CASSTRLAGGPGETQYF. The DNA of the CDR3 is TGTGCCAGCAGCACCCGACTAGCGGGAGGGCCAGGGGAGACCCAGTACTTC. The whole variable domain, remainder taken from reference TRBV7-2 and TRBJ2-5, is GAGVSQSPSNKVTEKGKDVELRCDPISGHTALYWYRQSLGQGLEFLIYFQGNSAPDKSGLPSDRFSAERTGGSVSTLTIQRTQQEDSAVYLCASSTRLAGGPGETQYFGPGTRLLVL.

The chain employs TRBV10-3 and TRBJ1-1; D may be TRBD1 (6 bases). V lost 8 bases and J lost 0, with 10 bases in between. The CDR3 length is 13 residues. Germline V gene sequence: CDR1 ENHRY, CDR2 SYGVKD. The CDR3 sequence is CAIQQGLNTEAFF. The DNA of the CDR3 is TGTGCCATCCAACAGGGCCTGAACACTGAAGCTTTCTTT.

The sample holds one count of this clone. This chain connects TRBV27 to TRBJ1-1; D gene ambiguous. CDR3 length: 13 residues. Germline V gene lookup returns CDR1 MNHEY and CDR2 SMNVEV (reference sequence). Trimming took off 2 bases at V and 2 bases at J, with 6 bases between the two ends. The CDR3, as DNA: TGTGCCAGCAGTTTAAGGGCTAACACTGAAGCTTTCTTT. Translation gives CASSLRANTEAFF.

The chain couples TRBV6-5 to TRBJ1-5; D possibly corresponds to TRBD1 (5 bases). Trimming took 7 bases from V and 6 from J, leaving 13 bases between them. Germline CDR1 MNHEY, CDR2 SVGAGI. The CDR3 contains 13 residues. CDR3 region: CASNPGTGQPQHF. The DNA for the CDR3 is TGTGCCAGCAATCCGGGGACGGGTCAGCCCCAGCATTTT.

This clone was picked up a small number of times. V gene TRBV5-4 combines with J gene TRBJ2-6; D is perhaps TRBD2 (6 bases). Germline CDR1 and CDR2: SGHNT and YYREEE (reference sequence). The CDR3 runs 18 residues. Trimming pared 2 bases from V and 0 bases from J, leaving 15 bases between. The CDR3: CASSLVGRRDSGANVLTF. The CDR3 nucleotides read TGTGCCAGCAGCTTAGTCGGGAGAAGGGACTCTGGGGCCAACGTCCTGACTTTC.

The CDR3 region has the DNA TGTGCCAGCACCCCGCTCGCAGCTGGGGCCAACGTCCTGACTTTC. This sequence encodes CASTPLAAGANVLTF. The rearrangement links TRBV2 to TRBJ2-6; no reliable D call. Germline assignment: CDR1 SNHLY and CDR2 FYNNEI. The length of the CDR3 is 15 residues. V lost 7 bases, J lost 2 bases, and 12 bases lay in between.

CDR3 sequence reads: CASSPHLTSGSISDEQFF. In nucleotides, the CDR3 is TGTGCCAGCAGCCCCCATCTGACTAGCGGGAGTATAAGTGATGAGCAGTTCTTC. V is TRBV14 and J is TRBJ2-1; TRBD2 agrees at 12 bases. V trimming: 4 bases; J trimming: 8 bases; junction bases outside the gene matches: 15. CDR1 and CDR2 (germline): SGHDN, FVKESK. The CDR3 contains 18 residues.

This clone showed up just a few times. The junction departs from the called germline gene at one end, perhaps through a read error. The chain uses TRBV7-3 and TRBJ2-1; D is possibly TRBD1 or TRBD2 (5 bases each). Germline V gene sequence: CDR1 SGHTA, CDR2 FQGTGA. The CDR3 covers 12 residues. CDR3 in amino acids: CASSQPGRELFF. The CDR3 region has the DNA TGTGCCAGCAGCCAGCCGGGACGCGAGCTGTTCTTC. Variable domain in full (rest from reference TRBV7-3 and TRBJ2-1): GAGVSQTPSNKVTEKGKYVELRCDPISGHTALYWYRQSLGQGPEFLIYFQGTGAADDSGLPNDRFFAVRPEGSVSTLKIQRTERGDSAVYLCASSQPGRELFFGPGTRLTVL.

V gene TRBV28 combines with J gene TRBJ2-1; unclear D gene. The CDR3 extends over 16 amino acids. The germline CDR1 and CDR2 sequences are MDHEN and SYDVKM. The V and J ends lost 5 bases and 3 bases respectively, with 17 bases between them. The CDR3 nucleotides are TGTGCCAGCAGTCCAACATGGCGAATGGGCTACAATGAGCAGTTCTTC. It yields the protein CASSPTWRMGYNEQFF. The variable domain in full, completed from reference TRBV28 and TRBJ2-1, reads DVKVTQSSRYLVKRTGEKVFLECVQDMDHENMFWYRQDPGLGLRLIYFSYDVKMKEKGDIPEGYSVSREKKERFSLILESASTNQTSMYLCASSPTWRMGYNEQFFGPGTRLTVL.

About this clone: The sample has other DNA sequences that encode this CDR3 too. The CDR3 spells CASSQDRTDNYGYTF. The DNA of the CDR3 is TGTGCCAGCAGCCAGGACAGGACAGATAACTATGGCTACACCTTC. This sequence joins TRBV4-2 and TRBJ1-2; 7 nucleotides agree with TRBD1. This CDR3 comprises 15 residues. The V and J ends lost 3 bases and 1 base, in that order; junction bases with no gene match: 5. The germline gives CDR1 LGHNA, CDR2 YNFKEQ.

This clone came up a few times. The sample has other DNA sequences that encode this CDR3 too. V usage is TRBV11-2 and J usage is TRBJ2-2; tentatively, D is TRBD2 (5 bases). Trimming cost V 3 bases and J 1 base, with 6 bases left between them. CDR3 size: 14 residues. Germline loops: CDR1 SGHAT, CDR2 FQNNGV. The CDR3 is CASSFSVNTGELFF. The CDR3 coding sequence is TGTGCCAGCAGCTTTAGCGTGAACACCGGGGAGCTGTTTTTT.